This T cell receptor beta chain derives from a study of shared clonotypes between healthy human individuals. Every donor was a Caucasian adult from Nashville, Tennessee. The authors split each subset's genomic DNA evenly across several immunoSEQ plates. TCRdb's table, derived via immunoSEQ multiplex PCR, lists solely in-frame clones and lacks some. The data contain about 1.5 million clones, around 98% of them singletons. Germline loops: CDR1 SGHNT, CDR2 YYREEE (reference sequence). This CDR3 spans 13 amino acids. Trimming took 3 bases from V and 5 from J, leaving 10 bases between them. Study-wide results and caveats: Shared clonotypes: about 4.6% naive CD4, around 3.5% naive CD8, around 2.4% memory CD4, over 0.3% memory CD8. Across subsets, estimated richness was generally greater for naive than for memory populations.

Only one count was recorded for this clone. Its matching antigen is unknown. At the DNA level, this CDR3 is encoded by other sequences in the same sample as well. This chain joins TRBV5-4 and TRBJ2-3; D may be TRBD2 (5 bases). The sequenced sample consisted of naive CD4+ T cells sorted from blood. Subset given: CD45RA+ positively selected. This receptor was identified in a man aged 25 to 40 in good health. The CDR3 protein is CASSSGRGDTQYF. In DNA form, the CDR3 reads TGTGCCAGCAGCTCCGGACGGGGAGATACGCAGTATTTT.